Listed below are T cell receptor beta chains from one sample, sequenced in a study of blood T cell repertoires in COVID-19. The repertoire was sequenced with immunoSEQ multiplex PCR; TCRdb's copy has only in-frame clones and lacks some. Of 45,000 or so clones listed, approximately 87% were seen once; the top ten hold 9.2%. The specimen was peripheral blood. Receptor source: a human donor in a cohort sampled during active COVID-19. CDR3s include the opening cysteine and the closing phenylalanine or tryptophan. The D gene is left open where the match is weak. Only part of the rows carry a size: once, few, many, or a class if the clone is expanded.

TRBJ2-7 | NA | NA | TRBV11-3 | TGTGCCAGCAGCTTAGAGTGGGGGGAGGAGCAGTACTTC | CASSLEWGEEQYF
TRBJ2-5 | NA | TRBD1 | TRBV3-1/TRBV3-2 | TGTGCCAGCAGCCGGGACAGGGGGCCGGGGGAGACCCAGTACTTC | CASSRDRGPGETQYF
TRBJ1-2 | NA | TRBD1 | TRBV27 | TGTGCCAGCAGTTTATCCCGGGACAGGATAATGTTTGGCTACACCTTC | CASSLSRDRIMFGYTF
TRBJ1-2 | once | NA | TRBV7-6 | TGTGCCAGCAGCCCCGTCCGGGTTGCTAACTATGGCTACACCTTC | CASSPVRVANYGYTF
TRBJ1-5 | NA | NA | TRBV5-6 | TGTGCCAGCAGCTTGAGCAGGGATTTTCAGCCCCAGCATTTT | CASSLSRDFQPQHF
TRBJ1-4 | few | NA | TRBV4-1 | TGCGCCAGCAGCCAAAAGCGGGACGGGGGACATTCAACTAATGAAAAACTGTTTTTT | CASSQKRDGGHSTNEKLFF
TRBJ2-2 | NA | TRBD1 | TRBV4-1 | TGCGCCAGCAGCCCTGGACAGGGGGATAACACCGGGGAGCTGTTTTTT | CASSPGQGDNTGELFF
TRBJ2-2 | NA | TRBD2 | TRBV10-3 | TGTGCCATCGGACTAGCGGGGGACACCGGGGAGCTGTTTTTT | CAIGLAGDTGELFF
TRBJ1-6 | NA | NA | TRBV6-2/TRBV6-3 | TGTGCCAGCAGCCCCAGGGGTAATTCACCCCTCCACTTT | CASSPRGNSPLHF
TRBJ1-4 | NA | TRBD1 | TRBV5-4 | TGTGCCAGCAGCAGAGGACAGGGAAAGGGTAATGAAAAACTGTTTTTT | CASSRGQGKGNEKLFF
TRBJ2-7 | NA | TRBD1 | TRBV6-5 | TGTGCCAGCAGACGACAGGGGAGCTCCTACGAGCAGTACTTC | CASRRQGSSYEQYF
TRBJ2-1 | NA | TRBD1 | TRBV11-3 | TGTGCCAGCAGCTTACGCCGGGACAGGGTTTCCAATGAGCAGTTCTTC | CASSLRRDRVSNEQFF
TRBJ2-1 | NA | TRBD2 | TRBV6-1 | TGTGCCAGCAGTGAATATTCGACTAGCGGGGGGGGCAATGAGCAGTTCTTC | CASSEYSTSGGGNEQFF
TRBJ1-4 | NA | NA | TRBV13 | TGTGCCAGCAGCTTAGGCCTAGGCAGAGGAAATGAAAAACTGTTTTTT | CASSLGLGRGNEKLFF
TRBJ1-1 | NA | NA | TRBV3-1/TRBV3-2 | TGTGCCAGCAGCCAAGGCAGGACAAGCACTGAAGCTTTCTTT | CASSQGRTSTEAFF
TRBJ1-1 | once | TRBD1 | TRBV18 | TGTGCCAGCTCGACCGAGACAGGGCTCACTGAAGCTTTCTTT | CASSTETGLTEAFF
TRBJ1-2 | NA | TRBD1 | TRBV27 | TGTGCCAGCAGCCCCACAGGGGTTTATGGCTACACCTTC | CASSPTGVYGYTF
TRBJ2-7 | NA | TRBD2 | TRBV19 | TGTGCCAGTAGTAGAGGGACTAGCGGGGCCTCCTACGAGCAGTACTTC | CASSRGTSGASYEQYF
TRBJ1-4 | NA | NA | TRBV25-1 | TGTGCCAGCAGTGAGTGGGGGGGTAGTAATGAAAAACTGTTTTTT | CASSEWGGSNEKLFF
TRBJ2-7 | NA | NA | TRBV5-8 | TGTGCCAGCAGCGGAATGCAGGGGGGCGGGGAGCAGTACTTC | CASSGMQGGGEQYF
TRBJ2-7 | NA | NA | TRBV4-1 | TGCGCCAGCAGCCAAGACTATATCTACGAGCAGTACTTC | CASSQDYIYEQYF
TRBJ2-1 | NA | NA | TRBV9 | TGTGCCAGCAGCGCGGGGTCCAGCCAGGAGCAGTTCTTC | CASSAGSSQEQFF
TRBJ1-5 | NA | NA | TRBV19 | TGTGCCAGTAGGATCCAGGGCGATAGCAATCAGCCCCAGCATTTT | CASRIQGDSNQPQHF
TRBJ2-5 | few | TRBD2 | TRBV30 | TGTGCCTCGACACCTACGGGGGGGCCCCAAGAGACCCAGTACTTC | CASTPTGGPQETQYF
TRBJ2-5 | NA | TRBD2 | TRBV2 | TGTGCCAGCAGAGAAGGGACTAGCGGGGGTCTTCAGTACTTC | CASREGTSGGLQYF
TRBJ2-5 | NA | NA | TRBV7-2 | TGTGCCAGCAGCTTATCCCCACGGGAGACCCAGTACTTC | CASSLSPRETQYF
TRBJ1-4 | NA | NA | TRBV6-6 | TGTGCCAGCAGTAACGGACAACGCGGTAATGAAAAACTGTTTTTT | CASSNGQRGNEKLFF
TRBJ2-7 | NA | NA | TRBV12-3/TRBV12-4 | TGTGCCAGCAGATCAGACAGTTACGAGCAGTACTTC | CASRSDSYEQYF
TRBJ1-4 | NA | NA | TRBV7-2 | TGTGCCAGCAGCTTAGTTGAGCGGGAAAAACTGTTTTTT | CASSLVEREKLFF
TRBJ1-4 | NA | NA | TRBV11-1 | TGTGCCAGCAGGGAGGGGCTTCGTGGAAAACTGTTTTTT | CASREGLRGKLFF
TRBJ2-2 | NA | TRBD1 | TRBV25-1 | TGTGCCAGCAGTTCCGGGACAGGGTGGTTTGGGGAGCTGTTTTTT | CASSSGTGWFGELFF
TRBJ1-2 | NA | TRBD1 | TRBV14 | TGTGCCAGCAGCCAGCTCCACGGGACAGTCTATGGCTACACCTTC | CASSQLHGTVYGYTF
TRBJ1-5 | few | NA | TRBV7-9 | TGTGCCAGCAGCTTAGACAACAGCAATCAGCCCCAGCATTTT | CASSLDNSNQPQHF
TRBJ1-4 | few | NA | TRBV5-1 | TGCGCCAGCAGCTTGCGGGTTGGCCAGAATAATGAAAAACTGTTTTTT | CASSLRVGQNNEKLFF
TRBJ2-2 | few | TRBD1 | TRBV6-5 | TGTGCCAGCATCAGGGGGCAGGCCGGGGAGCTGTTTTTT | CASIRGQAGELFF
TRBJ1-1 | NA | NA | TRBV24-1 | TGTGCCACCAGTGATCGGCGAGGTACTGAAGCTTTCTTT | CATSDRRGTEAFF
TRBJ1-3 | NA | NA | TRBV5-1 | TGCGCCAGCTCAGGGGCTTGGAACACCATATATTTT | CASSGAWNTIYF
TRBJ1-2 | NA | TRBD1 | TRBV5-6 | TGTGCCAGCAGTGGGACAGGGACTAACTATGGCTACACCTTC | CASSGTGTNYGYTF
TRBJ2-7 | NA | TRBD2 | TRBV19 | TGTGCCAGTAGTATTCAGCGGGGGGTCTCCTACGAGCAGTACTTC | CASSIQRGVSYEQYF
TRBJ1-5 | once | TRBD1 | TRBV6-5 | TGTGCCAGCAAAAGGGGGCAATGGGGCAATCAGCCCCAGCATTTT | CASKRGQWGNQPQHF
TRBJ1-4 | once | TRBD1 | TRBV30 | TGTGCCTGGAGTGTAGGACAGGCTAATGAAAAACTGTTTTTT | CAWSVGQANEKLFF
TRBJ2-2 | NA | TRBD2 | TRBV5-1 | TGCGCCAGCAGCTTGGAAGCCCAGCGGGGGGGCTCCGACACCGGGGAGCTGTTTTTT | CASSLEAQRGGSDTGELFF
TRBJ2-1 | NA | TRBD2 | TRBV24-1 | TGTGCCACCAGTGACTCAACGACTAGCGGGGGTGCCTACAATGAGCAGTTCTTC | CATSDSTTSGGAYNEQFF
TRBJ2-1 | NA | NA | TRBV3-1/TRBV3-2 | TGTGCCAGCAGCCAAGTACAGGCCGAGCAGTTCTTC | CASSQVQAEQFF
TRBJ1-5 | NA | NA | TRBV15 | TGTGCCACCAGCAGAGATCAGGGAAATCAGCCCCAGCATTTT | CATSRDQGNQPQHF
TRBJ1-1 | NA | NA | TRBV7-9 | TGTGCCAGCATCCCTTCCCGGGACAAAGGGAGAACTGAAGCTTTCTTT | CASIPSRDKGRTEAFF
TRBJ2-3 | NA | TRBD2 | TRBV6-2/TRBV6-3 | TGTGCCAGCAGTAGGGGACTAGCAGATCTCGGAGATACGCAGTATTTT | CASSRGLADLGDTQYF
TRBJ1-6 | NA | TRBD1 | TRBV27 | TGTGCCAGCAGTTTCAAGGGACAGGGGGCGCTCGGGTATAATTCACCCCTCCACTTT | CASSFKGQGALGYNSPLHF
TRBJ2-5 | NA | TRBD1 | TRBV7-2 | TGTGCCAGCAGCCCGACAGGGGGCTCCGAGACCCAGTACTTC | CASSPTGGSETQYF
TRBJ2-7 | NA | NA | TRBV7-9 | TGTGCCGGCCAGCACAGGACATACGAGCAGTACTTC | CAGQHRTYEQYF
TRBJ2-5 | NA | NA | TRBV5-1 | TGCGCCAGCAGCTTGGCCGGAAACCAAGAGGCCCAGTACTTC | CASSLAGNQEAQYF
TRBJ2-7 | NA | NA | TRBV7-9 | TGTGCCAGCAGCACCCAGCGTGTAACCCAGCAACGTTCCTACGAGCAGTACTTC | CASSTQRVTQQRSYEQYF